This T cell receptor beta chain derives from a study of T cell repertoires in aging, cancer and after chemotherapy (dated by TCRdb to the late 2010s). As for the study more broadly: Six donor age groups were covered, ranging from 30 or younger up to 70 or older, and each group contained at least three individuals. The study profiled peripheral blood TCR beta repertoires from healthy donors and cancer patients to examine immunoaging and T cell reconstitution after chemotherapy. In the hematological group, the paired samples taken before and after chemotherapy came from chronic lymphocytic leukemia patients who were treated with regimens based on fludarabine or bendamustine. Alongside 95 healthy donors serving as a reference group, the cohort included roughly 220 cancer patients, of whom about 94 had hematological cancers and 110 to 140 had solid cancers. The complete dataset included around 8.8 million TCR reads. What the work shows at the level of the full study, not this receptor alone: Hematological cancer patients had lymphoid organ infiltration, which may itself impair thymic emigration or peripheral T cell expansion. In healthy donors, the decline in TCR diversity with age was mainly due to loss of richness, whereas in cancer patients loss of evenness also played a role. An increase in median generation probability over the chemotherapy interval was observed in both cancer cohorts, suggesting that the repertoire was reconstituted through rebound thymic output. Compared with age-matched healthy donors, untreated patients with hematological or solid cancers had significantly lower TCR diversity and higher clonality in blood. The authors noted that the repertoire data do not allow conclusions about immunological memory after chemotherapy.

By sample share, this clonotype is large (0.1 to 1%). The specificity of this receptor is unknown. There are no base qualities to consult, and no much larger clone falls within one base. Genomic DNA extracted from peripheral blood, rather than sorted cells or RNA, was used as the source for amplification of TCR beta rearrangements. Multiplex touch-down PCR with a mixed TRB-A/B primer pool was used to amplify rearranged TRB sequences covering the V, D and J segments. Illumina adapters and sample indices were added to the amplicons in two consecutive PCR reactions performed with Phusion HS II polymerase. Amplicons were gel-purified with the NucleoSpin Gel and PCR Clean-up kit, then checked with Qubit and an Agilent 2100 Bioanalyzer. Libraries were sequenced on an Illumina MiSeq using 600-cycle, single-indexed, paired-end runs. Processing in the source paper ran as follows. TRB sequences were processed with MiXCR versions 2.12 and 3.0.5. Each unique CDR3 nucleotide sequence was treated as one clone, and only productive sequences with two or more reads were kept. Shannon diversity, evenness, clonality (one minus evenness), and alpha-parameterized diversity profiles from alpha 0 to 5 were included as repertoire metrics. The IGoR algorithm was used to calculate generation probabilities of clones in the paired pre- and post-chemotherapy samples. In TCRdb, the public reads were trimmed at Q25 with fastp and aligned with MiXCR, with productive beta chains retained. Every distinct CDR3 protein forms one entry, paired with its most common genes and DNA. V and J calls and clone size were set by TCRdb, not the authors. A total of over a thousand distinct CDR3 sequences appear in this sample, about three fifths of them only once. The ten largest clones capture about 40% of the sample.

V sheds 6 bases and J sheds 8 bases, leaving 15 bases between their ends. CDR1 and CDR2 were assigned from the germline V gene as MNHEY and SVGAGI. The CDR3 numbers 13 residues from cysteine through phenylalanine. Only CDR3 DNA is held: 39 bases, read in frame from base 1. Rearrangement joined TRBV6-5 to TRBJ2-3; TRBD1 is a weak D gene call, 5 bases matching. This receptor was taken from a human donor with a blood cancer. The specimen was blood. CDR3 protein: CASRPFVQGTQYF. Read as DNA, the sequence is TGTGCCAGCAGGCCATTCGTGCAGGGTACGCAGTATTTT.